This T cell receptor (beta chain) was recorded in a study of regulatory T cells in long-lasting Graves disease. Researchers made TCR beta libraries by using iRepertoire HTBI primers and running Arm-PCR on CDR3 regions. From the multiplex PCR reads, TCRdb called clonotypes with MiXCR, one entry per CDR3 protein. The sample has approximately 400,000 distinct CDR3 sequences, about 10% seen once. Germline CDR1 ENHRY, CDR2 SYGVKD. With 3 bases removed from V and 0 bases from J, the gap between germline ends came to 11 bases. This CDR3 has 15 amino acids. Findings of the study overall: Public clonotype sharing was higher in persistent than newly diagnosed patients. Graves' patients with persistent disease showed TCR diversity lower than patients newly diagnosed. TRBV28, TRBJ1-2 and TRBJ2-5 were segments that persistent disease favored.

Sample time point: newly diagnosed GD, antithyroid drugs for less than 3 months. Extracted RNA from PBMCs served as the source of the TCR library. This clonotype was observed a few times. The antigen is not known. This same sample was also taken into another study, of T cells in Graves' hyperthyroidism and ophthalmopathy.

Specimen: peripheral blood mononuclear cells (PBMCs), collected at new diagnosis, from a patient treated with antithyroid drugs. The rearrangement joins TRBV10-3 to TRBJ1-1; D not certain. The sequence derives from a woman aged 18-35 years with Graves disease. This CDR3 is CAISESSIMNTEAFF. CDR3 in DNA: TGTGCCATCAGTGAATCCAGTATCATGAACACTGAAGCTTTCTTT.